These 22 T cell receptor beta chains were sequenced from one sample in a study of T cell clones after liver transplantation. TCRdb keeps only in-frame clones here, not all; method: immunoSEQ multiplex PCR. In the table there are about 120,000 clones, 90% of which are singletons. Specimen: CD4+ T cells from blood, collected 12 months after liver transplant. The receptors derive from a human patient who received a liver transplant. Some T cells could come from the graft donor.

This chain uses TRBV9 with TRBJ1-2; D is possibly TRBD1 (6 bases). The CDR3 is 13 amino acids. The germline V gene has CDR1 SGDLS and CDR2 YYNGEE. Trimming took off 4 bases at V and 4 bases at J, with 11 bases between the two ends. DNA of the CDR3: TGTGCCAGCAGCTCCGACAGGCCCTATGGCTACACCTTC. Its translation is CASSSDRPYGYTF.

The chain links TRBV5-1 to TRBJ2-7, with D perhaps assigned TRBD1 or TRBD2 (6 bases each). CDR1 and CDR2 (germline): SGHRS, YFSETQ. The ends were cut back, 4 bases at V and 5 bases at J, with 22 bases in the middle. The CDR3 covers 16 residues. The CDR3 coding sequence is TGCGCCAGCAGCCAAGGAGGGGGGACCGAGTCGGACGAGCAGTACTTC. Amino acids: CASSQGGGTESDEQYF.

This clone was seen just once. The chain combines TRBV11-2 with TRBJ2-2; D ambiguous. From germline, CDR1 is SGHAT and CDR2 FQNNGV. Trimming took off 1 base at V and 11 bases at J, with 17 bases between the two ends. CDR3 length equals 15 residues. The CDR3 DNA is TGTGCCAGCAGCTTAGGGGCCTTCTCTTCGGGTGAGCTGTTTTTT. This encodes CASSLGAFSSGELFF.

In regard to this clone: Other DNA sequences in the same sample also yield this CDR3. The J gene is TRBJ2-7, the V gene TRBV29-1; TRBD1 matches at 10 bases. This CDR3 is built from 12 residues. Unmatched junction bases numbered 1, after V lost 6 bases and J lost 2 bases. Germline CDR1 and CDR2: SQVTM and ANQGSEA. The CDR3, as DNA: TGCAGCGTAGGGACAGGGGCCTACGAGCAGTACTTC. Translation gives CSVGTGAYEQYF.

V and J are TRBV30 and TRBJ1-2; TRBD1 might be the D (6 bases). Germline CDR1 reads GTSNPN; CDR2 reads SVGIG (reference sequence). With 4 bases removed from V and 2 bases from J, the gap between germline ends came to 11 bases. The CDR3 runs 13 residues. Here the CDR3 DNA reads TGTGCCTGGAAAGGACAGCGGAACTATGGCTACACCTTC. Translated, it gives CAWKGQRNYGYTF.

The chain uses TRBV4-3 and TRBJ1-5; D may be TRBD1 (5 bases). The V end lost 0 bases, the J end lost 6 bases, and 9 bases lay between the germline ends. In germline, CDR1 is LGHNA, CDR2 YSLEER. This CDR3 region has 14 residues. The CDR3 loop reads CASSQDRGFQPQHF. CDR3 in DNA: TGCGCCAGCAGCCAAGATCGGGGGTTTCAGCCCCAGCATTTT.

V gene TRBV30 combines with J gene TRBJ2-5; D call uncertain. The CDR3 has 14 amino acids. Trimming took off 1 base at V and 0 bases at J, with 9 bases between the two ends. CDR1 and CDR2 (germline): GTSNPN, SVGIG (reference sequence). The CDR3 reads CAWSGIPYQETQYF. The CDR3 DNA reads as TGTGCCTGGAGTGGGATACCGTACCAAGAGACCCAGTACTTC.

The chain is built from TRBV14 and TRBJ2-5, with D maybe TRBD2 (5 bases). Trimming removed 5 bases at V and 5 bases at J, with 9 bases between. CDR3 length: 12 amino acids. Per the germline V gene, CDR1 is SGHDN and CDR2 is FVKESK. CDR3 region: CASSGRFETQYF. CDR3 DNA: TGTGCCAGCAGCGGGAGATTCGAGACCCAGTACTTC.

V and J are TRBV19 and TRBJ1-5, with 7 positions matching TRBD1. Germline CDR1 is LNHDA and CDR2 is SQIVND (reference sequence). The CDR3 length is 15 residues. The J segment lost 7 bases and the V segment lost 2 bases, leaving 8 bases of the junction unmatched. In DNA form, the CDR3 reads TGTGCCAGTAGTATAAGGGGGCAGGGCGGGCAGCCCCAGCATTTT. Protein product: CASSIRGQGGQPQHF.

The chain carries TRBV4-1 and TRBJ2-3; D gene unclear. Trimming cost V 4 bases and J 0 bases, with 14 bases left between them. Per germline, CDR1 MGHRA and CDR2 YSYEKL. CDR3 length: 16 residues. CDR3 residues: CASSLQPGLSTDTQYF. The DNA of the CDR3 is TGCGCCAGCAGCCTCCAGCCGGGCCTTAGCACAGATACGCAGTATTTT.

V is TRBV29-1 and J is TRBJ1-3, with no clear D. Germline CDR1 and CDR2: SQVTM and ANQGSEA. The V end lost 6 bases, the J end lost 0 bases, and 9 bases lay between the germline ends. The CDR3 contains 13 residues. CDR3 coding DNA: TGCAGCGTGCAGGCCAACTCTGGAAACACCATATATTTT. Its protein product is CSVQANSGNTIYF.

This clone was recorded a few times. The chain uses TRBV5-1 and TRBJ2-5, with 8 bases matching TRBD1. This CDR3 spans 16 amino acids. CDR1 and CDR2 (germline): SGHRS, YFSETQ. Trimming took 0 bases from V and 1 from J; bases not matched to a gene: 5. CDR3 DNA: TGCGCCAGCAGCTTGGGAGGCGGACAGGGCCAAGAGACCCAGTACTTC. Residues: CASSLGGGQGQETQYF.

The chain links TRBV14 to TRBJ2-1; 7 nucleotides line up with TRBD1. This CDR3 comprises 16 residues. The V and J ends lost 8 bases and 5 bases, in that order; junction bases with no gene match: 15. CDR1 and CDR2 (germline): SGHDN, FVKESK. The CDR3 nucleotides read TGTGCCAGCTCCGCCTCGGTGGGACAGATTGACAATGAGCAGTTCTTC. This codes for CASSASVGQIDNEQFF.

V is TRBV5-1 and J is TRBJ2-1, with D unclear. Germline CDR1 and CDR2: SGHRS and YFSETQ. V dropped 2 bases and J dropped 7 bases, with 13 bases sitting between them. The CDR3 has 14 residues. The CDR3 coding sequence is TGCGCCAGCAGCTTATTGGCTTCCGGGAATGAGCAGTTCTTC. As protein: CASSLLASGNEQFF.

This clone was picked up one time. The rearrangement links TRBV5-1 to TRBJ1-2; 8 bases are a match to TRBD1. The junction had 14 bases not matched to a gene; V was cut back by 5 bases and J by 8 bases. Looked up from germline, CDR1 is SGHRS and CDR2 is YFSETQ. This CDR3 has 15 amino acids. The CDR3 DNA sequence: TGCGCCAGCAGTCACTCCGCAGGGGGCCTGGGAGGCTACACCTTC. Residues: CASSHSAGGLGGYTF.

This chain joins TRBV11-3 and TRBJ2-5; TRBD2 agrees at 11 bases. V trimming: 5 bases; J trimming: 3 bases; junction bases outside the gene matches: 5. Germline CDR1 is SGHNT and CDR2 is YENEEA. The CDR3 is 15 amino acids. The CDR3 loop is CASSLLAGGKETQYF. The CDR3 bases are TGTGCCAGCAGCCTTTTAGCGGGAGGGAAAGAGACCCAGTACTTC.

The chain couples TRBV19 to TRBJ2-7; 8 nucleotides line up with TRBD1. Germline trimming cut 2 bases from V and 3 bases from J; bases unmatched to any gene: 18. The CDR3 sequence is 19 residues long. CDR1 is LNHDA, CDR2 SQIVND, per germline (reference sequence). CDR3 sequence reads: CASSIYGQGVSSRNYEQYF. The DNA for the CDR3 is TGTGCCAGTAGTATATACGGACAGGGTGTGAGTAGCAGAAACTACGAGCAGTACTTC.

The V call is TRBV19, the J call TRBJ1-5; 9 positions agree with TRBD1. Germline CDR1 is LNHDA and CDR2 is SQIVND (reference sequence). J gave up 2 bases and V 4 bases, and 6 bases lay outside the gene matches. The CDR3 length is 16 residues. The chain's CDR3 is CASSTYRTGGNQPQHF. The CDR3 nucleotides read TGTGCCAGTAGTACCTATAGGACAGGGGGCAATCAGCCCCAGCATTTT.

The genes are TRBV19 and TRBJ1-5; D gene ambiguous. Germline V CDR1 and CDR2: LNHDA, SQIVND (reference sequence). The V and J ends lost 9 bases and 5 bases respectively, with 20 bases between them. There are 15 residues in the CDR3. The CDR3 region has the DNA TGTGCCAGCCTGCCCCTCGACGGATCTCATCAGCCCCAGCATTTT. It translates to CASLPLDGSHQPQHF. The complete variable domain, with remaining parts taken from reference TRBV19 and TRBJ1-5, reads DGGITQSPKYLFRKEGQNVTLSCEQNLNHDAMYWYRQDPGQGLRLIYYSQIVNDFQKGDIAEGYSVSREKKESFPLTVTSAQKNPTAFYLCASLPLDGSHQPQHFGDGTRLSIL.

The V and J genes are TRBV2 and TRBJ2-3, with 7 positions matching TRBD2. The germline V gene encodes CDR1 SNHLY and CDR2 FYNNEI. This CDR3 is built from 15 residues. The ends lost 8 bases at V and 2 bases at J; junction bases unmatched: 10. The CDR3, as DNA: TGTGCCAGCGCCGCCGGGACTACTTTCACAGATACGCAGTATTTT. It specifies CASAAGTTFTDTQYF.

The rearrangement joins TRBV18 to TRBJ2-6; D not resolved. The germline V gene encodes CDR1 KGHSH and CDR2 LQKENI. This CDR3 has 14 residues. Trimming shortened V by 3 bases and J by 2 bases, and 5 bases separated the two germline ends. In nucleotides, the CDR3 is TGTGCCAGCTCACCGAAAACTGGGGCCAACGTCCTGACTTTC. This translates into CASSPKTGANVLTF.

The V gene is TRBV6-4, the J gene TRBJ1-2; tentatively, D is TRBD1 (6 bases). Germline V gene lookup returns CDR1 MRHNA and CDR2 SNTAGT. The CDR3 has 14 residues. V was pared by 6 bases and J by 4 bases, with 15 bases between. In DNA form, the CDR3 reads TGTGCCAGCAGCCTAGACATCAGGGGCTATGGCTACACCTTC. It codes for CASSLDIRGYGYTF.